This TCR beta chain emerged from a study of shared clonotypes between healthy human individuals. Germline V gene sequence: CDR1 SGHAT, CDR2 FQNNGV. Trimming left V 6 bases short and J 4 bases short, with 9 bases between. The CDR3 loop spans 13 amino acids. TCRdb's table, derived via immunoSEQ multiplex PCR, lists solely in-frame clones and lacks some. This sample has under 1,100,000 clones; roughly 74% occur once, and the top ten carry 0.6% to 0.7%. This chain links TRBV11-2 with TRBJ1-4; D is ambiguous. The TCR sequence derives from a man younger than 35 in good health. Some clones in this sample may be carry-over from other donors' samples. Sequencing input: memory CD4+ T cells from PBMCs. Subset specified: CD45RA-negative fraction. The CDR3 DNA is TGTGCCAGCAGACTCCTCCTTAATGAAAAACTGTTTTTT. Amino acid sequence: CASRLLLNEKLFF. The variable domain in full, with the rest retrieved from reference TRBV11-2 and TRBJ1-4, is EAGVAQSPRYKIIEKRQSVAFWCNPISGHATLYWYQQILGQGPKLLIQFQNNGVVDDSQLPKDRFSAERLKGVDSTLKIQPAKLEDSAVYLCASRLLLNEKLFFGSGTQLSVL.